These T cell receptor beta chains were read from a single sample in a study of blood T cell repertoires in COVID-19. This table comes from immunoSEQ multiplex PCR, and its TCRdb copy is limited to in-frame clones, with some not included. The table includes 150,000 or so clones, about 82% detected once. The sample consisted of peripheral blood. These receptors came from a woman older than 75 with active or convalescent COVID-19. The CDR3 runs from the conserved cysteine through the conserved F or W. The order of the fields is J gene, D gene, clone size, V gene, CDR3 protein, CDR3 DNA. The D gene is left open where the match is weak. Not every row has a clone size; where given, it reads once, few, many or a size class.

J gene: TRBJ2-3
D gene: NA
clone size: NA
V gene: TRBV30
CDR3 protein: CAWQSGAFTDTQYF
CDR3 DNA: TGTGCCTGGCAATCAGGGGCCTTTACAGATACGCAGTATTTT

J gene: TRBJ1-6
D gene: NA
clone size: NA
V gene: TRBV5-1
CDR3 protein: CASSLKLPGEPLHF
CDR3 DNA: TGCGCCAGCAGCTTGAAGCTCCCAGGGGAGCCCCTCCACTTT

J gene: TRBJ2-6
D gene: NA
clone size: NA
V gene: TRBV18
CDR3 protein: CASSPLSSSGANVLTF
CDR3 DNA: TGTGCCAGCTCACCCCTATCTTCTTCTGGGGCCAACGTCCTGACTTTC

J gene: TRBJ2-7
D gene: NA
clone size: NA
V gene: TRBV28
CDR3 protein: CASSLSDSHLSYEQYF
CDR3 DNA: TGTGCCAGCAGTTTATCGGACAGCCACCTCTCCTACGAGCAGTACTTC

J gene: TRBJ2-2
D gene: TRBD1
clone size: NA
V gene: TRBV12-5
CDR3 protein: CASGGDRGLAGELFF
CDR3 DNA: TGTGCTAGTGGAGGGGACAGGGGGCTGGCCGGGGAGCTGTTTTTT

J gene: TRBJ1-2
D gene: TRBD1
clone size: once
V gene: TRBV18
CDR3 protein: CASSPPETGFIGGYTF
CDR3 DNA: TGTGCCAGCTCACCCCCGGAGACAGGGTTTATTGGTGGCTACACCTTC

J gene: TRBJ1-3
D gene: NA
clone size: many
V gene: TRBV12-5
CDR3 protein: CASGFIQTRSGNTIYF
CDR3 DNA: TGTGCTAGTGGTTTTATACAGACGCGCTCTGGAAACACCATATATTTT

J gene: TRBJ2-5
D gene: NA
clone size: NA
V gene: TRBV20-1
CDR3 protein: CSASRTAQETQYF
CDR3 DNA: TGCAGTGCTAGTAGGACAGCACAAGAGACCCAGTACTTC

J gene: TRBJ1-6
D gene: TRBD1
clone size: NA
V gene: TRBV6-5
CDR3 protein: CASSPSGTGGSPLHF
CDR3 DNA: TGTGCCAGCAGCCCGAGTGGGACAGGAGGATCACCCCTCCACTTT

J gene: TRBJ1-2
D gene: NA
clone size: once
V gene: TRBV30
CDR3 protein: CAWRGRRSYGYTF
CDR3 DNA: TGTGCCTGGAGAGGGAGGAGGTCCTATGGCTACACCTTC

J gene: TRBJ1-1
D gene: NA
clone size: NA
V gene: TRBV4-2
CDR3 protein: CASSQDGGFMNTEAFF
CDR3 DNA: TGTGCCAGCAGCCAAGACGGGGGGTTTATGAACACTGAAGCTTTCTTT

J gene: TRBJ2-7
D gene: NA
clone size: once
V gene: TRBV14
CDR3 protein: CASSTSLAIGEQYF
CDR3 DNA: TGTGCCAGCAGCACTTCCCTAGCAATCGGCGAGCAGTACTTC

J gene: TRBJ2-2
D gene: TRBD1
clone size: NA
V gene: TRBV7-9
CDR3 protein: CASSSWDSTLGELFF
CDR3 DNA: TGTGCCAGCAGCTCCTGGGACAGCACTCTTGGGGAGCTGTTTTTT

J gene: TRBJ2-5
D gene: TRBD2
clone size: NA
V gene: TRBV2
CDR3 protein: CASSDLAGETQYF
CDR3 DNA: TGTGCCAGCAGTGATCTAGCGGGGGAGACCCAGTACTTC

J gene: TRBJ1-2
D gene: NA
clone size: NA
V gene: TRBV6-5
CDR3 protein: CASSYSGATYGYTF
CDR3 DNA: TGTGCCAGCAGTTACTCGGGGGCAACCTATGGCTACACCTTC

J gene: TRBJ2-7
D gene: NA
clone size: NA
V gene: TRBV13
CDR3 protein: CASSLGAGAYEQYF
CDR3 DNA: TGTGCCAGCAGCTTAGGAGCAGGGGCGTACGAGCAGTACTTC

J gene: TRBJ2-7
D gene: NA
clone size: NA
V gene: TRBV5-1
CDR3 protein: CASSPDLTGYYEQYF
CDR3 DNA: TGCGCCAGCAGCCCAGACCTGACAGGTTACTACGAGCAGTACTTC

J gene: TRBJ1-6
D gene: TRBD1
clone size: NA
V gene: TRBV5-1
CDR3 protein: CASSLLTRTGVSSPLHF
CDR3 DNA: TGCGCCAGCAGCTTACTTACAAGGACAGGGGTGAGTTCACCCCTCCACTTT

J gene: TRBJ2-1
D gene: TRBD1
clone size: NA
V gene: TRBV19
CDR3 protein: CASSASGQGFYNEQFF
CDR3 DNA: TGTGCCAGTAGTGCCTCGGGACAGGGGTTCTACAATGAGCAGTTCTTC

J gene: TRBJ2-1
D gene: TRBD2
clone size: few
V gene: TRBV2
CDR3 protein: CASSLSTSGGYNEQFF
CDR3 DNA: TGTGCCAGCAGTCTATCCACTAGCGGGGGGTACAATGAGCAGTTCTTC

J gene: TRBJ2-3
D gene: NA
clone size: NA
V gene: TRBV5-1
CDR3 protein: CASSPSGTDTQYF
CDR3 DNA: TGCGCCAGCAGCCCGTCTGGCACAGATACGCAGTATTTT

J gene: TRBJ2-2
D gene: TRBD1
clone size: NA
V gene: TRBV7-9
CDR3 protein: CASSSGQANTGELFF
CDR3 DNA: TGTGCCAGCAGCTCCGGACAGGCGAACACCGGGGAGCTGTTTTTT

J gene: TRBJ1-1
D gene: NA
clone size: NA
V gene: TRBV5-1
CDR3 protein: CASSLEGAVTNTEAFF
CDR3 DNA: TGCGCCAGCAGCTTGGAGGGAGCGGTGACGAACACTGAAGCTTTCTTT

J gene: TRBJ1-2
D gene: TRBD1
clone size: once
V gene: TRBV7-2
CDR3 protein: CASSLIQGAAFGGYTF
CDR3 DNA: TGTGCCAGCAGCCTCATACAGGGGGCGGCCTTTGGTGGCTACACCTTC

J gene: TRBJ2-1
D gene: TRBD2
clone size: NA
V gene: TRBV11-3
CDR3 protein: CASSLGTSGDPSYNEQFF
CDR3 DNA: TGTGCCAGCAGCTTAGGGACTAGCGGGGATCCCTCCTACAATGAGCAGTTCTTC

J gene: TRBJ1-5
D gene: NA
clone size: once
V gene: TRBV5-6
CDR3 protein: CASSLVGRRPQHF
CDR3 DNA: TGTGCCAGCAGCTTGGTCGGCCGGAGGCCCCAGCATTTT

J gene: TRBJ1-1
D gene: NA
clone size: NA
V gene: TRBV30
CDR3 protein: CAWLRAWGTEAFF
CDR3 DNA: TGTGCCTGGCTCAGGGCGTGGGGCACTGAAGCTTTCTTT

J gene: TRBJ1-4
D gene: NA
clone size: few
V gene: TRBV19
CDR3 protein: CACAGRNEKLFF
CDR3 DNA: TGTGCCTGCGCAGGGAGGAATGAAAAACTGTTTTTT

J gene: TRBJ1-2
D gene: TRBD1
clone size: many
V gene: TRBV5-4
CDR3 protein: CASSHSTGGGGYTF
CDR3 DNA: TGTGCCAGCAGCCACTCGACAGGGGGCGGTGGCTACACCTTC